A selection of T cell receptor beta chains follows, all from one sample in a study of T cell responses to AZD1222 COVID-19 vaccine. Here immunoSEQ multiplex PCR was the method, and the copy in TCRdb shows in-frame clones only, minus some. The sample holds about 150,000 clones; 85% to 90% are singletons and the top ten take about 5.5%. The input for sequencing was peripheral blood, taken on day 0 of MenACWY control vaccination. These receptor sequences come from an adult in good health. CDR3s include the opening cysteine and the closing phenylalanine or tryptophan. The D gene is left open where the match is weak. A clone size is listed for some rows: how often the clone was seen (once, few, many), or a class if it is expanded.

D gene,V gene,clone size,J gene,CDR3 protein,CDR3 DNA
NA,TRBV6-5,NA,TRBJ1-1,CASRGARDTEAFF,TGTGCCAGCAGGGGGGCTCGGGACACTGAAGCTTTCTTT
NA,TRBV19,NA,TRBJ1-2,CASSLLGNYGYTF,TGTGCCAGTAGTCTTCTAGGGAACTATGGCTACACCTTC
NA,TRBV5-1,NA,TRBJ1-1,CASSLSAGAMNTEAFF,TGCGCCAGCAGCTTGTCGGCAGGGGCCATGAACACTGAAGCTTTCTTT
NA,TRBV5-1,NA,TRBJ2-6,CASSGGNSGANVLTF,TGCGCCAGCTCTGGGGGCAACTCTGGGGCCAACGTCCTGACTTTC
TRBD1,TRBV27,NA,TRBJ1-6,CASSFGQGNSPLHF,TGTGCCAGCAGTTTTGGACAGGGTAATTCACCCCTCCACTTT
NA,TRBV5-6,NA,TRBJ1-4,CASSFWAVGNEKLFF,TGTGCCAGCAGCTTTTGGGCGGTTGGCAATGAAAAACTGTTTTTT
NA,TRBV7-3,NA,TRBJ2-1,CASSQGTHNEQFF,TGTGCCAGCAGCCAGGGGACACACAATGAGCAGTTCTTC
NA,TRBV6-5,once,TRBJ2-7,CAARSSSYEQYF,TGTGCCGCTAGGAGCAGCTCCTACGAGCAGTACTTC
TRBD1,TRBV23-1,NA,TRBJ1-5,CASSLNTGTGGQPQHF,TGCGCCAGCAGTCTGAACACCGGGACAGGGGGTCAGCCCCAGCATTTT
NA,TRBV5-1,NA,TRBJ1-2,CASEEALGYGYTF,TGCGCCAGCGAGGAGGCCCTTGGCTATGGCTACACCTTC
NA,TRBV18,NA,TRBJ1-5,CASSPDLGNQPQHF,TGTGCCAGCTCACCGGACCTGGGCAATCAGCCCCAGCATTTT
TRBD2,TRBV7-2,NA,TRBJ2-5,CASSLSRTRTETQYF,TGTGCCAGCAGCTTATCTCGGACTAGAACGGAGACCCAGTACTTC
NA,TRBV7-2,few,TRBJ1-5,CASKKEPNQPQHF,TGTGCCAGCAAAAAGGAACCCAATCAGCCCCAGCATTTT
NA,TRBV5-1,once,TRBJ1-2,CASSLTWPGTNLGYGYTF,TGCGCCAGCAGCTTGACTTGGCCAGGGACAAACCTTGGCTATGGCTACACCTTC
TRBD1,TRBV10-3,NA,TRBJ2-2,CAISDTGQAGELFF,TGTGCCATCAGTGACACCGGACAGGCCGGGGAGCTGTTTTTT
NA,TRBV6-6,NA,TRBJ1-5,CASSLDDQPQHF,TGTGCCAGCAGTTTGGATGATCAGCCCCAGCATTTT
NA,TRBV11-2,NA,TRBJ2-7,CASSPSLENEQYF,TGTGCCAGCAGCCCCTCGCTCGAAAACGAGCAGTACTTC
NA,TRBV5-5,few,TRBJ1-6,CASSLSERYNSPLHF,TGTGCCAGCAGCTTGAGCGAACGGTATAATTCACCCCTCCACTTT
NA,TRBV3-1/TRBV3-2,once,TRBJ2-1,CASSQDRAVSSRFF,TGTGCCAGCAGCCAAGATCGAGCGGTGTCAAGTCGGTTCTTC
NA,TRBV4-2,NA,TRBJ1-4,CASSQGREKLFF,TGTGCCAGCAGCCAGGGCCGGGAAAAACTGTTTTTT
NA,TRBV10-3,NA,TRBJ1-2,CAISGTVYGYTF,TGTGCCATCAGTGGGACAGTCTATGGCTACACCTTC
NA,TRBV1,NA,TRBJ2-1,CTSSQAESSGGATSYNEQFF,TGCACCAGCAGCCAAGCAGAGTCTAGCGGGGGGGCAACCTCCTACAATGAGCAGTTCTTC